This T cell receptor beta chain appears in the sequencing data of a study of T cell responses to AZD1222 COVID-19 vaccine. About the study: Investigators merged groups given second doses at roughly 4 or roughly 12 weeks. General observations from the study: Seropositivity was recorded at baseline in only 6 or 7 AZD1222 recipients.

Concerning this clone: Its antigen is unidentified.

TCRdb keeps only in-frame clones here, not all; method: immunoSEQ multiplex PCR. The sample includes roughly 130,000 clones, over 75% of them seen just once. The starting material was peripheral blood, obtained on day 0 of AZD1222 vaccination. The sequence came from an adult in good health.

As DNA, the CDR3 is TGTGCCAGCAGCTTGCTAAACACCGGGGAGCTGTTTTTT. It yields the protein CASSLLNTGELFF. The chain uses TRBV5-5 and TRBJ2-2; no clear D. Germline assignment: CDR1 SGHKS and CDR2 YYEKEE (reference sequence). The V end lost 1 base, the J end lost 2 bases, and 3 bases lay between the germline ends. This CDR3 has 13 residues.